This TCR beta chain was recovered during a study of Ad26.COV2.S vaccination and SARS-CoV-2 variants. Background on the study: Donor allocation was to the COV1001 Ad26.COV2.S trial arm.

Treatment specified: around 19 received Ad26.COV2.S at low or high dose, single or two shots; 5 received placebo; per-sample allocation not given. The samples date from day 63 after the first vaccine or placebo injection. Sequencing used immunoSEQ multiplex PCR; TCRdb keeps in-frame clones, though not all of them. The sample lists approximately 450,000 clones; approximately 92% were seen once. The receptor was isolated from a person between 18 and 60 years old who received the Ad26.COV2.S COVID-19 vaccine or a placebo. This material consisted of peripheral blood, taken in a trial of Ad26.COV2.S vaccine versus placebo.

The CDR3 spells CASSLALAGPTDTQYF. The DNA of the CDR3 is TGTGCCAGCAGCTTAGCGCTAGCGGGACCCACAGATACGCAGTATTTT. This chain joins TRBV7-2 and TRBJ2-3, with 9 bases that match TRBD2. J gave up 2 bases and V 0 bases, and 3 bases lay outside the gene matches. The CDR3 runs to 16 residues. Germline V gives CDR1 SGHTA, CDR2 FQGNSA.